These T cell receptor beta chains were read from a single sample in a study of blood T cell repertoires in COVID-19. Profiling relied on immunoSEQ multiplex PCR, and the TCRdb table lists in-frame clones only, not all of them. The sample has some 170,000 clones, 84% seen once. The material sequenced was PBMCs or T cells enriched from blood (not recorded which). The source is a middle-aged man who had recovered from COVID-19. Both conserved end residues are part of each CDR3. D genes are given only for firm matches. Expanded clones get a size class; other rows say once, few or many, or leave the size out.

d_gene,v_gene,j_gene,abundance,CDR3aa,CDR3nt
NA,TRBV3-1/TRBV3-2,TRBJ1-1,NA,CASSQDLREAEAFF,TGTGCCAGCAGCCAAGATCTAAGGGAGGCTGAAGCTTTCTTT
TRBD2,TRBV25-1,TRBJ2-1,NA,CASSRLTSGGYNEQFF,TGTGCCAGCAGTCGGCTGACTAGCGGGGGCTACAATGAGCAGTTCTTC
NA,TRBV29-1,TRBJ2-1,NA,CSVEVPVGAENEQFF,TGCAGCGTTGAAGTCCCCGTTGGGGCAGAGAATGAGCAGTTCTTC
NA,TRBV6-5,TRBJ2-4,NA,CASSYSGRLAKNIQYF,TGTGCCAGCAGTTACTCGGGTCGACTAGCCAAAAACATTCAGTACTTC
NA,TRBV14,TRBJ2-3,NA,CASSQDWGRTDTQYF,TGTGCCAGCAGCCAAGATTGGGGGCGCACAGATACGCAGTATTTT
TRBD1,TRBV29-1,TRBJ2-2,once,CSVAGGRAGELFF,TGCAGCGTCGCAGGGGGAAGGGCCGGGGAGCTGTTTTTT
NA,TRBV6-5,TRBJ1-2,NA,CASSRRVVTGDGYTF,TGTGCCAGCAGTCGCCGTGTTGTGACGGGGGATGGCTACACCTTC
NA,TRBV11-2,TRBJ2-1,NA,CASRPYRDEYNEQFF,TGTGCCAGCAGACCATACAGGGACGAGTACAATGAGCAGTTCTTC
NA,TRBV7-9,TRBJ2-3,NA,CASKGLALSTDTQYF,TGTGCCAGCAAGGGGTTAGCACTTAGCACAGATACGCAGTATTTT
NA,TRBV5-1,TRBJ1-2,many,CASSLTGREGYGYTF,TGCGCCAGCAGCTTAACAGGTCGGGAGGGGTATGGCTACACCTTC
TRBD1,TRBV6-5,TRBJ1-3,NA,CASSGQGEIGNTIYF,TGTGCCAGCAGCGGACAGGGAGAAATTGGAAACACCATATATTTT
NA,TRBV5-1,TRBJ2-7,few,CASRQGNYEQYF,TGCGCCAGCAGGCAGGGGAACTACGAGCAGTACTTC
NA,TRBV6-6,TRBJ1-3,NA,CASSYIQGAGNTIYF,TGTGCCAGCAGTTACATACAGGGCGCTGGAAACACCATATATTTT
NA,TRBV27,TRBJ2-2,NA,CASRKPGIGTGELFF,TGTGCCAGCCGGAAGCCGGGGATCGGCACCGGGGAGCTGTTTTTT
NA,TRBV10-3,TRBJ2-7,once,CATGRGAPYEQYF,TGTGCCACCGGCAGGGGGGCCCCTTACGAGCAGTACTTC
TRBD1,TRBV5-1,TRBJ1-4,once,CASSPGTGLVKLFF,TGCGCCAGCAGCCCCGGGACAGGGCTCGTAAAACTGTTTTTT
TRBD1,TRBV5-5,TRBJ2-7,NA,CASSFVGGQASTYEQYF,TGTGCCAGCAGCTTCGTGGGGGGACAGGCGTCCACCTACGAGCAGTACTTC
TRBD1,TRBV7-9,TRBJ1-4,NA,CASSPPTGRGHGVDEKLFF,TGTGCCAGCAGCCCGCCCACTGGCAGGGGGCATGGGGTTGATGAAAAACTGTTTTTT
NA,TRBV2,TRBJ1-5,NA,CASSALQGRSQPQHF,TGTGCCAGCAGTGCTCTTCAGGGGCGAAGTCAGCCCCAGCATTTT
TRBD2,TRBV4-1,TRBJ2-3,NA,CASSQTGTSGTDTQYF,TGCGCCAGCAGCCAGACCGGGACTAGCGGCACAGATACGCAGTATTTT
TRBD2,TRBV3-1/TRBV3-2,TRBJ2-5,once,CASSQPGTSGEETQYF,TGTGCCAGCAGCCAACCCGGGACTAGCGGGGAAGAGACCCAGTACTTC
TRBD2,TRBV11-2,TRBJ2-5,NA,CASSTGGGQETQYF,TGTGCCAGCAGCACCGGCGGGGGTCAAGAGACCCAGTACTTC
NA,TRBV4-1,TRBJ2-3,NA,CASSQEGRTFTDTQYF,TGCGCCAGCAGCCAAGAGGGCAGGACATTCACAGATACGCAGTATTTT
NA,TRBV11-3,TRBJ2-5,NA,CASSSRESQETQYF,TGTGCCAGCAGCTCACGGGAGTCCCAAGAGACCCAGTACTTC
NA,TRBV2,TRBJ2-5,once,CASSRGAKETQYF,TGTGCCAGCAGTCGCGGAGCGAAAGAGACCCAGTACTTC
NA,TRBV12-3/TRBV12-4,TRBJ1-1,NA,CASRGPGNTEAFF,TGTGCCAGTAGAGGGCCGGGGAACACTGAAGCTTTCTTT
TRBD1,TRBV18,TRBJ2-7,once,CASSQSQGAGSTKQYF,TGTGCCAGCTCACAATCACAGGGGGCCGGATCTACGAAGCAGTACTTC
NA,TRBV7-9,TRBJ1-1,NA,CASSPPAGNTEAFF,TGTGCCAGCAGCCCCCCCGCAGGGAACACTGAAGCTTTCTTT
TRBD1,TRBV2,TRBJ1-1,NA,CASSGQGPRWPTEAFF,TGTGCCAGCAGTGGACAGGGGCCTCGTTGGCCCACTGAAGCTTTCTTT
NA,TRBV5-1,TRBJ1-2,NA,CASSLGGLFGYTF,TGCGCCAGCAGCTTGGGGGGCCTGTTCGGCTACACCTTC
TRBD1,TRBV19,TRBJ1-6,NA,CASSVPGQGGSPLHF,TGTGCCAGTAGCGTTCCGGGACAGGGTGGGTCACCCCTCCACTTT
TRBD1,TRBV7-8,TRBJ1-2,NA,CASSLELGQGAYGYTF,TGTGCCAGCAGCTTAGAGCTAGGACAGGGGGCCTATGGCTACACCTTC
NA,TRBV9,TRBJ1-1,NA,CASSVEWAGNTEAFF,TGTGCCAGCAGCGTAGAATGGGCAGGAAACACTGAAGCTTTCTTT
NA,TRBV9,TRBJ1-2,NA,CASSRRQSTYGYTF,TGTGCCAGCAGCCGGCGACAGTCAACCTATGGCTACACCTTC
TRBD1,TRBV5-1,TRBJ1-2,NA,CASSPGQGRNYGYTF,TGCGCCAGCAGCCCAGGACAGGGTAGGAACTATGGCTACACCTTC
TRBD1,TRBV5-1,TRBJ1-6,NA,CASSSGGQGNSPLHF,TGCGCCAGCAGCTCCGGGGGACAGGGTAATTCACCCCTCCACTTT
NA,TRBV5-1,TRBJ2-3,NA,CASSLMSLSTDTQYF,TGCGCCAGCAGCTTAATGAGTCTTAGCACAGATACGCAGTATTTT
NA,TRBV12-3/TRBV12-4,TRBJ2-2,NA,CASSGAGTGELFF,TGTGCCAGCAGTGGGGCGGGAACCGGGGAGCTGTTTTTT
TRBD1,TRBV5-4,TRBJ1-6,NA,CASRDSSYNSPLHF,TGTGCCAGCCGGGACAGCTCCTATAATTCACCCCTCCACTTT